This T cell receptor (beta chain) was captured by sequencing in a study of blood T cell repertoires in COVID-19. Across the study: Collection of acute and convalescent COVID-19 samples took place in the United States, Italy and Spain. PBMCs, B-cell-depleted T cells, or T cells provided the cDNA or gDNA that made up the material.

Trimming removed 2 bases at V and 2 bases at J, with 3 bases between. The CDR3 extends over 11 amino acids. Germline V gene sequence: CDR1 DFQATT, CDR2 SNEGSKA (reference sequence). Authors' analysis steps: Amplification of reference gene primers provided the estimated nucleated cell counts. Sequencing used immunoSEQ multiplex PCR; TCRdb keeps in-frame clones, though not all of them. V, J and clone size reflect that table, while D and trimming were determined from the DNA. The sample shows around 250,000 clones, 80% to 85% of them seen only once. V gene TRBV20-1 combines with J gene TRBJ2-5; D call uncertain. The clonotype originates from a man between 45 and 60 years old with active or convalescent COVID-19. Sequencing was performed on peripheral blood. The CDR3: CSARLQETQYF. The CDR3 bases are TGCAGTGCTAGACTTCAAGAGACCCAGTACTTC.